The 20 T cell receptor beta chains below come from one sample, sequenced in a study of cytomegalovirus exposure and HLA in healthy donors. The PCR employed 60 Vbeta primers together with 13 Jbeta primers. Sequencing was performed with immunoSEQ multiplex PCR; in TCRdb, only in-frame clones are kept and a portion is missing. This sample yields fewer than 100,000 clones, of which approximately 78% are seen a single time; 0.7% to 0.85% belongs to the top ten. The sample taken for sequencing was PBMCs. The receptors were sampled from a woman between 55 and 75 years old in good health and CMV-seronegative.

This chain joins TRBV7-9 and TRBJ2-1, with 15 bases fitting TRBD2. Trimming took 5 bases from V and 7 from J; bases not matched to a gene: 6. Germline CDR1 is SEHNR and CDR2 is FQNEAQ (reference sequence). This CDR3 is built from 16 residues. CDR3 in amino acids: CASSPPGTSGRNEQFF. For the CDR3, the DNA is TGTGCCAGCAGCCCCCCCGGGACTAGCGGGAGGAATGAGCAGTTCTTC.

The V and J genes are TRBV4-3 and TRBJ2-5, with D possibly being TRBD2 (6 bases). The V end lost 1 base, the J end lost 2 bases, and 14 bases lay between the germline ends. This CDR3 is built from 16 residues. Germline-derived CDR1 and CDR2 are LGHNA and YSLEER. CDR3 coding DNA: TGCGCCAGCAGCCAAGTGGGGGACTTAAGACAAGAGACCCAGTACTTC. It yields the protein CASSQVGDLRQETQYF.

This rearrangement joins TRBV7-9 to TRBJ2-2, with TRBD1 matching 7 bases. V lost 5 bases and J lost 4; bases outside the gene matches: 7. Per germline, CDR1 SEHNR and CDR2 FQNEAQ (reference sequence). The CDR3 sequence is 15 residues long. CDR3 amino acids: CASSPTGSTTGELFF. As DNA, the CDR3 is TGTGCCAGCAGCCCGACAGGGTCGACCACCGGGGAGCTGTTTTTT.

As to this clone: This same CDR3 is encoded by further DNA sequences in the sample. The rearrangement uses TRBV9 and TRBJ1-1, with TRBD1 matching over 8 bases. The germline V gene encodes CDR1 SGDLS and CDR2 YYNGEE. Germline trimming cut 3 bases from V and 1 base from J; bases unmatched to any gene: 2. CDR3 length equals 14 residues. CDR3 DNA sequence: TGTGCCAGCAGCGCGACAGGGGAGAACACTGAAGCTTTCTTT. Translated: CASSATGENTEAFF.

V gene TRBV7-2 combines with J gene TRBJ1-1; D is undetermined. CDR1 and CDR2 (germline): SGHTA, FQGNSA. CDR3 length: 14 amino acids. V lost 1 base and J 4 bases, leaving 10 bases between the germline ends. Here the CDR3 reads CASSLGGWGTEAFF. The CDR3 DNA is TGTGCCAGCAGCTTAGGAGGGTGGGGCACTGAAGCTTTCTTT.

This chain connects TRBV6-1 to TRBJ1-3; D is possibly TRBD1 (5 bases). The V end was cut by 7 bases, the J end by 0 bases, with 10 bases between. This CDR3 region has 14 residues. Germline V gene sequence: CDR1 MNHNS, CDR2 SASEGT. The CDR3 spells CASNGGDSGNTIYF. Written as DNA, the CDR3 is TGTGCCAGCAACGGGGGGGACTCTGGAAACACCATATATTTT.

J is TRBJ2-5 and V is TRBV29-1, with TRBD1 matching over 10 bases. Near its end, the DNA agrees better with TRBJ2-7, so the J call may be wrong. The CDR3 has 14 amino acids. Germline CDR1 SQVTM, CDR2 ANQGSEA. In DNA, the CDR3 is TGCAGCGTTGAGGGGACAGGGGACGACTACGAGCAGTACTTC. It translates to CSVEGTGDDYEQYF.

V is TRBV10-1 and J is TRBJ2-7; D might be TRBD1 (6 bases). The CDR3 extends over 11 amino acids. V lost 6 bases to trimming and J lost 4 bases, with 7 bases between them. Looked up from germline, CDR1 is WNHNN and CDR2 is SYGVQD (reference sequence). DNA for the CDR3: TGCGCCAGCAGCCAGGGGTACGAGCAGTACTTC. As protein: CASSQGYEQYF.

This clone has only a few counts. The chain has TRBV30 and TRBJ1-2, with 7 bases matching TRBD1. Germline CDR1 GTSNPN, CDR2 SVGIG (reference sequence). The length of the CDR3 is 13 residues. With V trimmed by 4 bases and J by 5 bases, 7 bases remained unmatched. This CDR3 is CAWKSTGTYGYTF. CDR3 DNA: TGTGCCTGGAAGTCGACAGGGACATATGGCTACACCTTC. Variable domain in full (rest from reference TRBV30 and TRBJ1-2): SQTIHQWPATLVQPVGSPLSLECTVEGTSNPNLYWYRQAAGRGLQLLFYSVGIGQISSEVPQNLSASRPQDRQFILSSKKLLLSDSGFYLCAWKSTGTYGYTFGSGTRLTVV.

This chain links TRBV19 with TRBJ1-4, with D possibly matching TRBD1 (5 bases). The V and J ends lost 3 bases and 4 bases respectively, with 9 bases between them. Looked up from germline, CDR1 is LNHDA and CDR2 is SQIVND (reference sequence). The CDR3 is 14 amino acids. CDR3 amino acids: CASSIGGVNEKLFF. CDR3 DNA sequence: TGTGCCAGTAGTATTGGGGGGGTTAATGAAAAACTGTTTTTT. The variable domain in full, with the rest retrieved from reference TRBV19 and TRBJ1-4, is DGGITQSPKYLFRKEGQNVTLSCEQNLNHDAMYWYRQDPGQGLRLIYYSQIVNDFQKGDIAEGYSVSREKKESFPLTVTSAQKNPTAFYLCASSIGGVNEKLFFGSGTQLSVL.

The chain carries TRBV4-1 and TRBJ1-3; D is undetermined. The germline V and J ends were trimmed by 0 bases and 0 bases, with 15 bases remaining between them. Germline assignment: CDR1 MGHRA and CDR2 YSYEKL. This CDR3 has 18 residues. In DNA form, the CDR3 reads TGCGCCAGCAGCCAAGAAAGCGTCGGGTTTCCCTCTGGAAACACCATATATTTT. Translating gives CASSQESVGFPSGNTIYF.

This clone was recorded once. The chain employs TRBV6-4 and TRBJ1-2; 7 nucleotides align to TRBD1. The CDR3 has 15 amino acids. With 4 bases clipped from V and 7 bases from J, the junction kept 12 bases outside the gene matches. The germline V gene encodes CDR1 MRHNA and CDR2 SNTAGT. The CDR3 region has the DNA TGTGCCAGCAGTGTCCCGATGACAGGGAGAGGTGGCTACACCTTC. Amino acids: CASSVPMTGRGGYTF.

This rearrangement joins TRBV30 to TRBJ1-2; D gene unclear. Germline V lookup: CDR1 GTSNPN, CDR2 SVGIG (reference sequence). The V and J ends lost 2 bases and 4 bases respectively, with 8 bases between them. The CDR3 runs to 12 residues. The CDR3 loop reads CAWSTVLYGYTF. The CDR3, as DNA: TGTGCCTGGAGTACGGTACTCTATGGCTACACCTTC. The full variable domain, completed using reference TRBV30 and TRBJ1-2, is SQTIHQWPATLVQPVGSPLSLECTVEGTSNPNLYWYRQAAGRGLQLLFYSVGIGQISSEVPQNLSASRPQDRQFILSSKKLLLSDSGFYLCAWSTVLYGYTFGSGTRLTVV.

This rearrangement joins TRBV28 to TRBJ2-7; a weak D match, TRBD2 (7 bases). The V gene lost 6 bases and the J gene lost 4 bases, with 19 bases spanning the gap. This CDR3 has 15 residues. CDR1 MDHEN and CDR2 SYDVKM come from the germline V gene. The CDR3: CASRLGAGARYEQYF. The DNA of the CDR3 is TGTGCCAGCAGGCTGGGGGCGGGAGCTCGTTACGAGCAGTACTTC.

The chain carries TRBV7-9 and TRBJ2-3; weak D call: TRBD2 (5 bases). Germline V CDR1 and CDR2: SEHNR, FQNEAQ (reference sequence). CDR3 length equals 15 residues. The V end was cut by 3 bases, the J end by 6 bases, with 16 bases between. As DNA, the CDR3 is TGTGCCAGCAGCTTGGGCAGCCTAGCTACGGATACGCAGTATTTT. It codes for CASSLGSLATDTQYF.

The rearrangement links TRBV6-1 to TRBJ1-6; no clear D gene. Trimming removed 7 bases at V and 6 bases at J, with 16 bases between. The CDR3 is 15 amino acids. The germline CDR1 and CDR2 sequences are MNHNS and SASEGT. CDR3 sequence (DNA): TGTGCCAGCACTATCCTCCGGGATATTAATTCACCCCTCCACTTT. Its translation is CASTILRDINSPLHF.

The V call is TRBV5-6, the J call TRBJ2-1; 12 bases are shared with TRBD2. The germline V gene has CDR1 SGHDT and CDR2 YYEEEE. The V and J ends lost 6 bases and 5 bases, in that order; junction bases with no gene match: 6. The CDR3 sequence is 15 residues long. CDR3 nucleotide sequence: TGTGCCAGCAAGGGGAGACTAGCGGGAGACAATGAGCAGTTCTTC. It yields the protein CASKGRLAGDNEQFF.

The chain recombines TRBV4-1 with TRBJ2-7, with 7 positions matching TRBD1. The CDR3 is 13 amino acids. Looked up from germline, CDR1 is MGHRA and CDR2 is YSYEKL. The V gene end was trimmed by 0 bases and the J gene end by 7 bases; junction bases not matched to a gene: 3. For the CDR3, the DNA is TGCGCCAGCAGCCAAGAGAAGGGGGCGGAGCAGTACTTC. It translates to CASSQEKGAEQYF.

The chain joins TRBV5-1 to TRBJ1-2; 10 positions match TRBD1. Germline V CDR1 and CDR2: SGHRS, YFSETQ. This CDR3 has 17 residues. V dropped 7 bases and J dropped 9; count of bases not matched to a gene: 21. This chain's CDR3 is CASARDPDRGAFGSYTF. The CDR3 nucleotides are TGCGCCAGCGCCCGAGACCCGGACAGGGGGGCGTTTGGGAGCTACACCTTC.

This chain joins TRBV6-5 and TRBJ2-7; 8 bases are a match to TRBD1. V was pared by 2 bases and J by 4 bases, with 7 bases of the junction left unmatched. The CDR3 is 15 residues long. The V gene's germline CDR1 is MNHEY and CDR2 SVGAGI. CDR3 sequence reads: CASSYATGVTYEQYF. CDR3 coding DNA: TGTGCCAGCAGTTACGCGACAGGGGTAACGTACGAGCAGTACTTC.